The clone carrying this T cell receptor beta chain was observed once. The target antigen is unknown. This sample is drawn from a study of cytomegalovirus exposure and HLA in healthy donors. Study findings and constraints: According to a later analysis, most TCR beta chains associated with CMV appeared HLA-restricted. TCR beta chains numbering more than 150 were designated cytomegalovirus-associated.

In the PCR, 60 Vbeta and 13 Jbeta primers were used. The repertoire was sequenced with immunoSEQ multiplex PCR; TCRdb's copy has only in-frame clones and lacks some. The sample holds over 150,000 clones; more than 70% are singletons and the top ten take around 6%. V was trimmed by 0 bases and J by 2 bases, leaving 9 bases between them. The CDR3 extends over 14 amino acids. CDR1 is SGHRS, CDR2 YFSETQ, per germline. The sample taken for sequencing was PBMCs. The chain links TRBV5-1 to TRBJ2-7; no definite D call. This receptor was obtained from a woman aged 40 to 50 in good health and CMV-seropositive. As DNA, the CDR3 is TGCGCCAGCAGCTTGGATCACAGAACCTACGAGCAGTACTTC. Its protein is CASSLDHRTYEQYF. The full variable domain, completed using reference TRBV5-1 and TRBJ2-7, is KAGVTQTPRYLIKTRGQQVTLSCSPISGHRSVSWYQQTPGQGLQFLFEYFSETQRNKGNFPGRFSGRQFSNSRSEMNVSTLELGDSALYLCASSLDHRTYEQYFGPGTRLTVT.